This T cell receptor (beta chain) was identified during a study of CD8+CD57+ T cells in acquired aplastic anemia. Study overall: Average DNA yield from sorted CD4+ and CD8+ cells was around 3 ug. The study, taken as a whole, reports: Patients and healthy controls showed no significant CD8+ Simpson's diversity difference.

The study profiled TCR beta VDJ and CDR3 using genomic DNA as template. Using its own MiXCR run on the reads, TCRdb lists one record per CDR3 protein. The sample lists around 190,000 distinct CDR3 sequences; about 44% were seen once. Note on this clonotype: The antigen is not known.

Selection for sequencing was limited to patients who had shown CD8+CD57+ cell expansion by flow cytometry. The cohort consisted entirely of patients having severe acquired aplastic anemia. This CDR3 has 16 residues. J gave up 4 bases and V 0 bases, and 6 bases lay outside the gene matches. In germline, CDR1 is DFQATT, CDR2 SNEGSKA (reference sequence). The chain links TRBV20-1 to TRBJ1-6, with 7 bases lining up with TRBD1. The TCR was taken from a human donor with aplastic anemia. Sequencing was carried out using sorted CD4+, CD8+, or CD8+CD57+ T cells (not recorded which) from PBMCs. The CDR3 here is CSARDNRGFYNSPLHF. The CDR3 region has the DNA TGCAGTGCTAGAGATAACAGGGGATTTTATAATTCACCCCTCCACTTT.